The clone carrying this TCR beta chain was counted between two and nine times. TCRdb used MiXCR to reprocess the PCR reads, holding one entry per CDR3 protein. The table lists about 510,000 distinct CDR3 sequences, over 20% of them singletons. The CDR3 sequence is 16 residues long. Germline-derived CDR1 and CDR2 are SEHNR and FQNEAQ (reference sequence). With V trimmed by 5 bases and J by 1 base, 8 bases remained unmatched. The sample comes from a study of molecular identifiers for immune sequencing clone quantification. Source material: naive CD8+ T cells from blood, with Jurkat cell RNA spiked in. Documented subset: FACS-sorted CD8+CD4-CCR7+CD45RA+ naive T cells. This clonotype originated in a human donor in good health. Some libraries in this study had Jurkat cell RNA spiked in. The chain has TRBV7-9 and TRBJ2-3, with TRBD2 matching over 8 bases. CDR3 in DNA: TGTGCCAGCAGCCCTCTGACTAGCGCAGGCACAGATACGCAGTATTTT. Protein sequence: CASSPLTSAGTDTQYF.